The next 32 T cell receptor beta chains were all read from a single sample in a study of T cells in Graves' hyperthyroidism and ophthalmopathy (dated by TCRdb to the late 2010s). Libraries were prepared through multiplex PCR. This sample was sequenced with an Illumina HiSeq 2000. Amplification of TCR beta CDR3 regions was carried out from RNA transcripts. A first-round RT-PCR of the TCR CDR3 used the HTBI primer set with the Qiagen OneStep RT-PCR kit. TCRdb cleaned the public reads at Q25 with fastp, built clones with MiXCR and kept in-frame beta chains. Merged by CDR3 protein, the rows form single entries marked with the most common genes and DNA. The sample table contains roughly 130,000 distinct CDR3 sequences; only one count was recorded for approximately 20% of them. The ten largest make up roughly 73% of the sample. The sample taken for sequencing was blood. The receptors derive from a woman aged 45-65 years with Graves' hyperthyroidism that later progressed to Graves' ophthalmopathy.

The chain has TRBV20-1 and TRBJ2-1, with D perhaps matching TRBD1 or TRBD2 (5 bases each). V shed 2 bases and J shed 0 bases, with 14 bases lying between them. This CDR3 comprises 16 residues. The germline CDR1 and CDR2 sequences are DFQATT and SNEGSKA (reference sequence). The CDR3 is CSARRGSGGSYNEQFF. CDR3 nucleotide sequence: TGCAGTGCTAGAAGGGGAAGCGGAGGCTCCTACAATGAGCAGTTCTTC.

This chain uses TRBV12-3 or TRBV12-4 with TRBJ2-2, with D hard to call. The germline V and J ends were trimmed by 5 bases and 6 bases, with 7 bases remaining between them. This CDR3 has 12 amino acids. The CDR3 is CASSRVSGELFF. For the CDR3, the DNA is TGTGCCAGCAGTAGGGTCTCCGGGGAGCTGTTTTTT.

CDR3 residues: CASSYKGGKNIQYF. DNA for the CDR3: TGTGCCAGCAGTTACAAAGGGGGAAAAAACATTCAGTACTTC. The chain joins TRBV6-5 to TRBJ2-4; D possibly corresponds to TRBD1 (6 bases). Germline V gene lookup returns CDR1 MNHEY and CDR2 SVGAGI. CDR3 length: 14 amino acids. The germline V and J ends were trimmed by 2 bases and 4 bases, with 9 bases remaining between them.

The chain is built from TRBV6-1 and TRBJ1-5; unclear D gene. Germline-derived CDR1 and CDR2 are MNHNS and SASEGT. The CDR3 sequence is 14 residues long. V gave up 5 bases and J gave up 7 bases, with 15 bases separating them. The CDR3 here is CASSSLGRQQPQHF. CDR3 DNA sequence: TGTGCCAGCAGTTCTTTGGGCAGACAACAGCCCCAGCATTTT.

This clonotype was recorded many times. The chain uses TRBV27 and TRBJ1-1; TRBD1 matches 8 bases. With V trimmed by 4 bases and J by 0 bases, 7 bases remained unmatched. Germline CDR1 and CDR2: MNHEY and SMNVEV (reference sequence). The CDR3 spans 16 residues. CDR3 nucleotide sequence: TGTGCCAGCAGTTCGCCAACAGGGGGATTGAACACTGAAGCTTTCTTT. Amino acids: CASSSPTGGLNTEAFF.

The sample holds many counts of this clonotype. The junction differs from germline at one of its ends, possibly a read error. V is TRBV5-1 and J is TRBJ1-1; 10 positions agree with TRBD1. CDR3 length equals 15 residues. CDR1 is SGHRS, CDR2 YFSETQ, per germline. The CDR3 region is CASSFRTGGNTEAFF. The CDR3, as DNA: TGTGCCAGCAGCTTCCGGACAGGGGGGAACACTGAAGCTTTCTTT.

This clonotype was observed a single time. CDR3 in amino acids: CASSFRGGPSGELFF. The CDR3 DNA reads as TGTGCCAGCAGTTTCCGGGGAGGGCCCTCCGGGGAGCTGTTTTTT. The chain is built from TRBV12-3 or TRBV12-4 and TRBJ2-2; 7 nucleotides align to TRBD2. This CDR3 has 15 amino acids. V dropped 3 bases and J dropped 6; count of bases not matched to a gene: 7.

This chain connects TRBV27 to TRBJ2-5; D is ambiguous. The CDR3 extends over 13 amino acids. The V and J ends lost 5 bases and 3 bases respectively, with 10 bases between them. Per the germline V gene, CDR1 is MNHEY and CDR2 is SMNVEV (reference sequence). In nucleotides, the CDR3 is TGTGCCAGCAGTCTCCGGTTAGAAGAGACCCAGTACTTC. Translating it yields CASSLRLEETQYF.

The chain carries TRBV29-1 and TRBJ1-5, with TRBD1 as a possible D gene (5 bases). This CDR3 spans 16 amino acids. Germline V gives CDR1 SQVTM, CDR2 ANQGSEA. Deletions cut 4 bases from V and 4 bases from J, with 20 bases between. This CDR3 is CSVVGRGGCRNQPQHF. The CDR3 region has the DNA TGCAGCGTTGTGGGGAGGGGTGGGTGTCGGAATCAGCCCCAGCATTTT. Full variable domain (rest looked up from reference TRBV29-1 and TRBJ1-5): SAVISQKPSRDICQRGTSLTIQCQVDSQVTMMFWYRQQPGQSLTLIATANQGSEATYESGFVIDKFPISRPNLTFSTLTVSNMSPEDSSIYLCSVVGRGGCRNQPQHFGDGTRLSIL.

This clonotype has only a few counts. The V and J genes are TRBV9 and TRBJ1-1; the D gene is possibly TRBD1 (5 bases). V lost 0 bases, J lost 4 bases, and 19 bases lay in between. Germline values: CDR1 SGDLS, CDR2 YYNGEE. This CDR3 is built from 17 residues. The DNA for the CDR3 is TGTGCCAGCAGCGTAGCTCCCGGGGCGGTGGGGATCACTGAAGCTTTCTTT. It is translated as CASSVAPGAVGITEAFF.

The sample holds many counts of this clonotype. The chain is built from TRBV2 and TRBJ2-1; tentatively, D is TRBD2 (6 bases). This CDR3 is built from 15 residues. V dropped 6 bases and J dropped 7 bases, with 19 bases sitting between them. Germline CDR1 SNHLY, CDR2 FYNNEI. In DNA form, the CDR3 reads TGTGCCAGCAGGAAGAAGGGGTGGGGGGAGAATGAGCAGTTCTTC. Translation: CASRKKGWGENEQFF.

The table lists this clonotype with many counts. The chain carries TRBV2 and TRBJ1-1; D possibly corresponds to TRBD1 (6 bases). The V and J ends lost 10 bases and 6 bases respectively, with 12 bases between them. CDR1 and CDR2 from the germline V gene are SNHLY and FYNNEI. The CDR3 runs to 11 residues. CDR3 sequence (DNA): TGTGCCATCGAAAGACAGGCTGAAGCTTTCTTT. Its translation is CAIERQAEAFF. Supplemented by reference TRBV2 and TRBJ1-1, the full variable domain reads EPEVTQTPSHQVTQMGQEVILRCVPISNHLYFYWYRQILGQKVEFLVSFYNNEISEKSEIFDDQFSVERPDGSNFTLKIRSTKLEDSAMYFCAIERQAEAFFGQGTRLTVV.

J is TRBJ2-1 and V is TRBV12-3 or TRBV12-4; 10 bases fit TRBD2. The trim removed 6 bases at V and 3 bases at J, leaving 14 bases unmatched. CDR3 length: 18 residues. The CDR3 nucleotides read TGTGCCAGCAGCCCCAGGGGTGCTAGCGGGAGTAACTACAATGAGCAGTTCTTC. It encodes CASSPRGASGSNYNEQFF.

This clonotype was recorded many times. CDR3 protein: CASSLGGGGCQPQHF. CDR3 DNA: TGTGCCAGCAGTTTAGGGGGGGGGGGCTGTCAGCCCCAGCATTTT. The rearrangement links TRBV12-3 or TRBV12-4 to TRBJ1-5; weak D call: TRBD1 (6 bases). The CDR3 has 15 residues. Trimming removed 1 base at V and 6 bases at J, with 13 bases between.

This clonotype was observed many times. The chain recombines TRBV6-1 with TRBJ2-5; 11 bases fit TRBD1. Germline values: CDR1 MNHNS, CDR2 SASEGT. Trimming at V came to 5 bases and at J to 4 bases, leaving 12 bases not matched to a gene. CDR3 length: 17 residues. For the CDR3, the DNA is TGTGCCAGCAGTCCGAGGAATACCGGGACAGGGGGAGAGACCCAGTACTTC. It encodes CASSPRNTGTGGETQYF.

In DNA form, the CDR3 reads TGTGCCAGCAGTTTAACTGAGACCCAGTACTTC. Translation: CASSLTETQYF. The chain couples TRBV12-3 or TRBV12-4 to TRBJ2-5; the D is unclear. Trimming stripped 2 bases from V and 5 bases from J, with 3 bases between. The CDR3 consists of 11 residues.

This clonotype was seen a few times. This rearrangement joins TRBV28 to TRBJ2-5; 12 bases align to TRBD2. With 5 bases clipped from V and 2 bases from J, the junction kept 9 bases outside the gene matches. Per the germline V gene, CDR1 is MDHEN and CDR2 is SYDVKM. The CDR3 runs 17 residues. The CDR3 reads CASSDPSGRAGQETQYF. In DNA form, the CDR3 reads TGTGCCAGCAGTGACCCTAGCGGGAGGGCCGGTCAAGAGACCCAGTACTTC. Drawing the rest from reference TRBV28 and TRBJ2-5, the complete variable domain is DVKVTQSSRYLVKRTGEKVFLECVQDMDHENMFWYRQDPGLGLRLIYFSYDVKMKEKGDIPEGYSVSREKKERFSLILESASTNQTSMYLCASSDPSGRAGQETQYFGPGTRLLVL.

This clonotype was seen just once. The gene calls are TRBV19 and TRBJ2-4, with TRBD1 matching 7 bases. The V gene's germline CDR1 is LNHDA and CDR2 SQIVND (reference sequence). V lost 5 bases, J lost 5 bases, and 9 bases stayed unmatched. CDR3 length equals 15 residues. CDR3 residues: CASSFKGTAQNIQYF. The CDR3 nucleotides read TGTGCCAGTAGTTTCAAAGGGACAGCGCAAAACATTCAGTACTTC.

This clonotype showed up just once. The chain employs TRBV5-1 and TRBJ2-3, with a possible D match to TRBD2 (5 bases). Trimming cost V 0 bases and J 4 bases, with 18 bases left between them. This CDR3 is 17 amino acids long. Germline-derived CDR1 and CDR2 are SGHRS and YFSETQ. CDR3 amino acids: CASSLVSEGGGADTQYF. Here the CDR3 DNA reads TGCGCCAGCAGCTTGGTCTCAGAGGGCGGTGGCGCAGATACGCAGTATTTT.

The V gene is TRBV28, the J gene TRBJ1-2, with D maybe TRBD1 (5 bases). V lost 5 bases and J 4 bases, leaving 14 bases between the germline ends. CDR3 length: 14 residues. From germline, CDR1 is MDHEN and CDR2 SYDVKM. The CDR3 sequence is CASSPQGRTYGYTF. DNA of the CDR3: TGTGCCAGCAGTCCTCAGGGACGAACCTATGGCTACACCTTC.

This clonotype has a single count. The rearrangement joins TRBV5-1 to TRBJ1-5; 7 positions agree with TRBD1. CDR1 is SGHRS and CDR2 is YFSETQ in the germline V gene. Trimming took 0 bases from V and 3 from J; bases not matched to a gene: 6. CDR3 size: 16 residues. CDR3 region: CASSLGPGQTNQPQHF. The CDR3 DNA follows: TGCGCCAGCAGCTTGGGTCCGGGACAGACCAATCAGCCCCAGCATTTT.

This clonotype was seen at least ten times. CDR3 in DNA: TGTGCCAGCAGCTTAGCAGGGGCCCGCACAGATACGCAGTATTTT. This codes for CASSLAGARTDTQYF. The chain is built from TRBV11-2 and TRBJ2-3, with D perhaps TRBD1 (6 bases). CDR3 length: 15 amino acids. The V and J ends lost 1 base and 1 base respectively, with 9 bases between them. The germline V gene has CDR1 SGHAT and CDR2 FQNNGV.

This clonotype was picked up many times. The chain has TRBV7-4 and TRBJ2-1; D may be TRBD1 (6 bases). This CDR3 contains 15 residues. CDR1 and CDR2 (germline): SGHVT, SQSDAQ. The V end was cut by 5 bases, the J end by 0 bases, with 11 bases between. Written as DNA, the CDR3 is TGTGCCAGCAGCCGGGACAAAAGCTCCTACAATGAGCAGTTCTTC. Its translation: CASSRDKSSYNEQFF.

Ten or more counts support this clonotype. This sequence joins TRBV11-2 and TRBJ1-6; 8 bases agree with TRBD1. Germline V CDR1 and CDR2: SGHAT, FQNNGV. CDR3 size: 15 residues. V trimming: 3 bases; J trimming: 7 bases; junction bases outside the gene matches: 5. The CDR3 DNA sequence: TGTGCCAGCAGCTTCAGGACAGGGATCAATTCACCCCTCCACTTT. Translation: CASSFRTGINSPLHF.

This clonotype showed up many times. This chain uses TRBV5-1 with TRBJ1-1, with D possibly matching TRBD1 (6 bases). Germline loops: CDR1 SGHRS, CDR2 YFSETQ. The CDR3 contains 16 residues. V lost 2 bases and J 1 base, leaving 15 bases between the germline ends. The CDR3 coding sequence is TGCGCCAGCAGCTTTGGGGGACAAAGACCGAACACTGAAGCTTTCTTT. Translated, it gives CASSFGGQRPNTEAFF.

This clonotype was seen at least ten times. The chain links TRBV28 to TRBJ1-1; 7 bases are shared with TRBD1. The germline V gene has CDR1 MDHEN and CDR2 SYDVKM. There are 13 residues in the CDR3. Germline trimming cut 2 bases from V and 10 bases from J; bases unmatched to any gene: 7. Here the CDR3 DNA reads TGTGCCAGCAGTTTAAACAGGGGACTAGGAGCTTTCTTT. Encoded protein: CASSLNRGLGAFF.

CDR3 in amino acids: CASSLELAGGWYEQYF. Here the CDR3 DNA reads TGTGCCAGCAGCTTAGAGCTAGCGGGAGGGTGGTACGAGCAGTACTTC. The chain is built from TRBV7-8 and TRBJ2-7; 12 nucleotides line up with TRBD2. This CDR3 spans 16 amino acids. Germline lookup yields CDR1 SGHVS and CDR2 FQNEAQ. The J segment lost 4 bases and the V segment lost 1 base, leaving 5 bases of the junction unmatched.

The chain joins TRBV5-1 to TRBJ2-7; TRBD2 might be the D (5 bases). The CDR3 has 16 residues. V shed 1 base and J shed 4 bases, with 18 bases lying between them. Germline CDR1 is SGHRS and CDR2 is YFSETQ. Here the CDR3 reads CASSLPARLAAYEQYF. The CDR3 coding sequence is TGCGCCAGCAGCTTGCCCGCCCGGCTAGCAGCTTACGAGCAGTACTTC.

This clonotype was counted ten times or more. The rearrangement joins TRBV6-2 or TRBV6-3 to TRBJ1-6; D unclear. The CDR3 contains 12 residues. CDR1 MNHEY and CDR2 SVGEGT come from the germline V gene. V shed 10 bases and J shed 7 bases, with 11 bases lying between them. In DNA, the CDR3 is TGTGCCACAAACGACCCGAATTCACCCCTCCACTTT. Residues: CATNDPNSPLHF.

This rearrangement joins TRBV2 to TRBJ1-2; TRBD1 matches at 7 bases. The V gene's germline CDR1 is SNHLY and CDR2 FYNNEI. With V trimmed by 8 bases and J by 8 bases, 8 bases remained unmatched. The CDR3 loop spans 12 amino acids. The CDR3 sequence is CASGLTGSGYTF. CDR3 sequence (DNA): TGTGCCAGCGGCTTGACAGGGAGCGGCTACACCTTC.

In its sample, this clonotype was seen many times. The gene calls are TRBV9 and TRBJ1-1; no firm D call. V dropped 0 bases and J dropped 0 bases, with 3 bases sitting between them. CDR1 SGDLS and CDR2 YYNGEE come from the germline V gene. The CDR3 totals 13 residues. The CDR3 coding sequence is TGTGCCAGCAGCGTAGAACTGAACACTGAAGCTTTCTTT. It is translated as CASSVELNTEAFF.

This clonotype came up many times. CDR3 sequence reads: CASSRTGTTEAFF. The CDR3, as DNA: TGTGCCAGCAGCAGGACAGGGACGACTGAAGCTTTCTTT. The genes are TRBV7-3 and TRBJ1-1, with TRBD1 identical over 8 bases. CDR1 and CDR2 (germline): SGHTA, FQGTGA. V shed 5 bases and J 5 bases; nucleotides not matched to a gene: 4. This CDR3 has 13 residues.